What follows describes a single TCR beta chain. The antigen remains undetermined. A much bigger clone sits one base away, suggesting this may be a read error. Clinicians diagnosed using symptoms, serum thyroxine, TRAb, thyroid ultrasound and orbital computed tomography. V trimming: 8 bases; J trimming: 7 bases; junction bases outside the gene matches: 10. Germline lookup yields CDR1 SGHVS and CDR2 FQNEAQ. The CDR3 has 15 amino acids. The data originate from a study of Graves' ophthalmopathy and Graves' hyperthyroidism. Beta-chain TCR CDR3 regions were amplified from RNA transcripts. HTBI-primed RT-PCR formed the first round, and a multiplex PCR formed the second. TCRdb independently ran MiXCR on the multiplex PCR reads; one entry per CDR3 protein. The repertoire consists of 500,000 to 800,000 distinct CDR3 sequences, with approximately 39% occurring once and the leading ten covering 2.5% to 3.5%. Study-wide results and caveats: It was with roughly 70% sensitivity and 72.22% specificity that the model predicted ophthalmopathy progression. The authors also found most expanded thyroid clonotypes above 0.001 frequency in blood.

Sequences were obtained from peripheral blood. The chain recombines TRBV7-8 with TRBJ2-2; 10 bases are a match to TRBD1. The sequence came from an adult man with Graves' ophthalmopathy. For the CDR3, the DNA is TGTGCCAGCCACATCGGGACAGGGGCTCACGGGGAGCTGTTTTTT. This encodes CASHIGTGAHGELFF. The full variable domain, completed using reference TRBV7-8 and TRBJ2-2, is GAGVSQSPRYKVAKRGQDVALRCDPISGHVSLFWYQQALGQGPEFLTYFQNEAQLDKSGLPSDRFFAERPEGSVSTLKIQRTQQEDSAVYLCASHIGTGAHGELFFGEGSRLTVL.